These 8 T cell receptor beta chains originate from one sample sequenced in a study of blood T cell repertoires in COVID-19. Libraries were prepared by immunoSEQ multiplex PCR; TCRdb keeps only in-frame clonotypes and omits some of them. Here the sample spans 150,000 or so clones, about four fifths being singletons. Sequencing was performed on peripheral blood. The receptors derive from a human donor in a cohort sampled during active COVID-19.

The V call is TRBV4-2, the J call TRBJ2-5; 13 bases line up with TRBD2. CDR1 is LGHNA, CDR2 YNFKEQ, per germline. V lost 4 bases, J lost 4 bases, and 12 bases stayed unmatched. The CDR3 has 18 residues. The CDR3 DNA is TGTGCCAGCAGCCCCTCACCGACTAGCGGGAGGTCGGGAGAGACCCAGTACTTC. It translates to CASSPSPTSGRSGETQYF.

The chain uses TRBV19 and TRBJ2-1; the D gene is possibly TRBD2 (5 bases). V lost 1 base and J lost 6, with 10 bases in between. Per germline, CDR1 LNHDA and CDR2 SQIVND (reference sequence). The CDR3 sequence is 14 residues long. This CDR3 reads CASSIGGPPNEQFF. As DNA, the CDR3 is TGTGCCAGTAGTATAGGCGGGCCCCCCAATGAGCAGTTCTTC. The full variable domain, completed using reference TRBV19 and TRBJ2-1, is DGGITQSPKYLFRKEGQNVTLSCEQNLNHDAMYWYRQDPGQGLRLIYYSQIVNDFQKGDIAEGYSVSREKKESFPLTVTSAQKNPTAFYLCASSIGGPPNEQFFGPGTRLTVL.

The V gene is TRBV6-2 or TRBV6-3, the J gene TRBJ1-6, with 9 bases fitting TRBD1. The CDR3 runs to 15 residues. CDR1 is MNHEY, CDR2 SVGEGT, per germline. With 4 bases clipped from V and 7 bases from J, the junction kept 5 bases outside the gene matches. The chain's CDR3 is CASSSPGQGNSPLHF. The CDR3 DNA follows: TGTGCCAGCAGTTCCCCGGGACAGGGAAATTCACCCCTCCACTTT.

This clone showed up just a few times. This chain connects TRBV9 to TRBJ2-1; D is perhaps TRBD2 (6 bases). V lost 3 bases, J lost 6 bases, and 13 bases lay in between. The CDR3 has 14 amino acids. Germline CDR1 SGDLS, CDR2 YYNGEE. DNA for the CDR3: TGTGCCAGCAGCGAAATAGCGGCCCCCAATGAGCAGTTCTTC. Translating it yields CASSEIAAPNEQFF.

The V and J genes are TRBV7-6 and TRBJ1-3, with 7 bases matching TRBD1. Trimming cost V 0 bases and J 0 bases; bases outside gene matches: 2. Germline V gives CDR1 SGHVS, CDR2 FNYEAQ. The CDR3 totals 16 residues. CDR3 sequence reads: CASSLAGQSSGNTIYF. The CDR3 nucleotides read TGTGCCAGCAGCTTAGCGGGACAGTCCTCTGGAAACACCATATATTTT.

V gene TRBV18 combines with J gene TRBJ2-2; the D gene is possibly TRBD1 (6 bases). CDR3 length: 15 amino acids. Germline CDR1 reads KGHSH; CDR2 reads LQKENI. V was cut by 2 bases and J by 1 base, with 8 bases left in between. The CDR3: CASSPNRENTGELFF. In nucleotides, the CDR3 is TGTGCCAGCTCACCAAACAGGGAGAACACCGGGGAGCTGTTTTTT.

The chain links TRBV21-1 to TRBJ1-3; TRBD1 is taken as the D call from the table, unchecked against the DNA. TRBV21-1 is a pseudogene locus. The CDR3 consists of 16 residues. CDR3 DNA sequence: TGTGCCAGCAGCAAAAGAGAACAGGGTTATGGAAACACCATATATTTT. As protein: CASSKREQGYGNTIYF.

V and J are TRBV29-1 and TRBJ2-7; 7 positions match TRBD1. CDR1 SQVTM and CDR2 ANQGSEA come from the germline V gene. The V gene end was trimmed by 6 bases and the J gene end by 2 bases; junction bases not matched to a gene: 10. The CDR3 has 14 amino acids. The CDR3 coding sequence is TGCAGCGTGGAAACAGGGGCAAGCACCTACGAGCAGTACTTC. Encoded protein: CSVETGASTYEQYF.